A selection of T cell receptor beta chains follows, all from one sample in a study of shared clonotypes between healthy human individuals. Clones were read by immunoSEQ multiplex PCR, and TCRdb kept only the in-frame ones, dropping some. The data contain a few million clones, 85% to 95% of them singletons. The sample taken for sequencing was naive CD4+ T cells from PBMCs. These receptors were taken from a young man in good health. Some clones in this sample may be carry-over from other donors' samples. CDR3s include the opening cysteine and the closing phenylalanine or tryptophan. Fields, in order: D gene, clone size, J gene, V gene, CDR3 protein, CDR3 DNA. The D gene is left open where the match is weak. Not all rows give a size; the values are once, few, many and, for expanded clones, a class.

TRBD2	-	TRBJ2-7	TRBV11-2	CASSLAGGLDYEQYF	TGTGCCAGCAGCTTAGCGGGGGGACTTGACTACGAGCAGTACTTC
TRBD2	-	TRBJ2-7	TRBV18	CASSPWSSGASYEQYF	TGTGCCAGCTCACCCTGGAGTAGCGGGGCCTCCTACGAGCAGTACTTC
-	-	TRBJ2-7	TRBV11-2	CASSPGPGHLGHEQYF	TGTGCCAGCAGCCCGGGTCCTGGGCATTTAGGTCACGAGCAGTACTTC
-	-	TRBJ2-1	TRBV7-2	CASSLWPPRAYNEQFF	TGTGCCAGCAGCTTATGGCCCCCCCGCGCCTACAATGAGCAGTTCTTC
-	-	TRBJ1-3	TRBV5-1	CASSLAMPDSGNTIYF	TGCGCCAGCAGCTTGGCCATGCCGGACTCTGGAAACACCATATATTTT
-	-	TRBJ1-5	TRBV7-2	CASSLWGLGNQPQHF	TGTGCCAGCAGCTTATGGGGGTTGGGCAATCAGCCCCAGCATTTT
-	-	TRBJ2-1	TRBV20-1	CSAADMEQFF	TGCAGTGCCGCCGATATGGAGCAGTTCTTC
TRBD1	-	TRBJ2-5	TRBV5-1	CASSAGTGGEETQYF	TGCGCCAGCAGCGCGGGGACAGGGGGCGAAGAGACCCAGTACTTC
-	few	TRBJ1-2	TRBV30	CAWREGGGGRRYGYTF	TGTGCCTGGAGGGAAGGTGGTGGGGGGCGACGCTATGGCTACACCTTC
TRBD2	-	TRBJ2-5	TRBV5-1	CASSLGPSGIGETQYF	TGCGCCAGCAGCTTGGGACCTAGCGGGATTGGAGAGACCCAGTACTTC
-	-	TRBJ1-2	TRBV28	CASSSLGNGYTF	TGTGCCAGCAGTTCTTTGGGGAATGGCTACACCTTC
TRBD1	-	TRBJ2-1	TRBV6-1	CASSLAWGTVNEQFF	TGTGCCAGCAGCCTTGCTTGGGGGACAGTCAATGAGCAGTTCTTC
TRBD1	-	TRBJ1-5	TRBV28	CAGNRGPEQPQHF	TGTGCCGGAAACAGGGGGCCGGAACAGCCCCAGCATTTT
TRBD2	-	TRBJ2-1	TRBV7-2	CASSLGLAGHLEQFF	TGTGCCAGCAGCTTAGGCCTAGCGGGACACTTGGAGCAGTTCTTC
TRBD2	once	TRBJ2-5	TRBV29-1	CSVQGGSSGSVETQYF	TGCAGCGTCCAAGGGGGGTCTAGCGGGAGTGTAGAGACCCAGTACTTC
TRBD2	once	TRBJ2-7	TRBV28	CASSRLAGSSYEQYF	TGTGCCAGCAGTCGACTAGCGGGAAGCTCCTACGAGCAGTACTTC
TRBD2	-	TRBJ2-7	TRBV10-2	CASTRWGGLAGGSNEQYF	TGCGCCAGCACCCGGTGGGGGGGGCTAGCGGGAGGGAGCAACGAGCAGTACTTC
TRBD1	-	TRBJ1-2	TRBV5-1	CASSPGQYGYGYTF	TGCGCCAGCAGCCCGGGACAGTATGGCTATGGCTACACCTTC
-	-	TRBJ1-3	TRBV5-1	CASSLEDDTIYF	TGCGCCAGCAGCTTAGAAGACGACACCATATATTTT
-	-	TRBJ2-7	TRBV18	CASSPMRQATEQYF	TGTGCCAGCTCACCTATGAGACAGGCAACCGAGCAGTACTTC
TRBD2	once	TRBJ2-1	TRBV28	CASSFRGRGSYNEQFF	TGTGCCAGCAGTTTCCGGGGGAGGGGCTCCTACAATGAGCAGTTCTTC
-	-	TRBJ1-1	TRBV13	CASSLSVRKSRGNEAFF	TGTGCCAGCAGCTTATCAGTTCGAAAGTCGCGGGGGAATGAAGCTTTCTTT
TRBD1	-	TRBJ1-4	TRBV15	CATSSDRGGNEKLFF	TGTGCCACCAGCAGTGACAGGGGCGGGAATGAAAAACTGTTTTTT
-	-	TRBJ2-7	TRBV11-2	CASSLGQGVTYEQYF	TGTGCCAGCAGCTTAGGGCAGGGAGTGACCTACGAGCAGTACTTC
-	-	TRBJ2-7	TRBV5-1	CASSLGGTDVYKGDF	TGCGCCAGCAGCTTGGGTGGGACGGATGTTTATAAGGGGGACTTC
-	-	TRBJ1-5	TRBV2	CASSGTDHSNQPQHF	TGTGCCAGCAGTGGGACAGATCATAGCAATCAGCCCCAGCATTTT
-	-	TRBJ1-5	TRBV4-1	CASSPRGRGRDQPQHF	TGCGCCAGCAGCCCCCGGGGCAGGGGAAGAGATCAGCCCCAGCATTTT
TRBD2	-	TRBJ2-1	TRBV19	CASSIYGTAGGPHEQFF	TGTGCCAGTAGTATATACGGGACGGCGGGAGGGCCGCATGAGCAGTTCTTC